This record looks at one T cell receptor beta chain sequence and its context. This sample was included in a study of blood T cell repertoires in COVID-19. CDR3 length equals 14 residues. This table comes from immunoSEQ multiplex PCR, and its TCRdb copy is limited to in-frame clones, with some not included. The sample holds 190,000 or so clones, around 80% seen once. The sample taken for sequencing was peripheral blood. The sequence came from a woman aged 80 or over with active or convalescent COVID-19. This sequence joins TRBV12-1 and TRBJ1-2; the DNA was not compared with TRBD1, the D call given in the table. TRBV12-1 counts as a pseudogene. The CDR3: CASNDREPIYGYTF. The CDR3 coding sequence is TGTGCCAGCAATGACAGGGAGCCTATCTATGGCTACACCTTC.